Listed below are T cell receptor beta chains from one sample, sequenced in a study of T cell responses to AZD1222 COVID-19 vaccine. Libraries were prepared by immunoSEQ multiplex PCR; TCRdb keeps only in-frame clonotypes and omits some of them. The sample shows 150,000 to 200,000 clones, roughly 92% of them seen only once. This specimen consisted of peripheral blood, obtained 28 days after the second AZD1222 dose. The receptor set was obtained from an adult who received the AZD1222 COVID-19 vaccine. CDR3s include the opening cysteine and the closing phenylalanine or tryptophan. Fields, in order: J gene, V gene, D gene, CDR3 length, clone size, CDR3 protein, CDR3 DNA. D genes are given only for firm matches. The size entry is marked missing in some rows and otherwise reads once, few, many or a size class.

TRBJ2-1 | TRBV19 | . | 16 | . | CASSTLSGSSYNEQFF | TGTGCCAGTAGTACGCTAAGCGGTAGCTCCTACAATGAGCAGTTCTTC
TRBJ2-1 | TRBV7-2 | TRBD2 | 17 | . | CASSFVGAGGSYNEQFF | TGTGCCAGCAGCTTTGTTGGGGCGGGGGGATCCTACAATGAGCAGTTCTTC
TRBJ1-2 | TRBV7-6 | TRBD1 | 15 | . | CASSYQTGGTYGYTF | TGTGCCAGCAGCTACCAGACAGGGGGCACCTATGGCTACACCTTC
TRBJ2-2 | TRBV6-6 | . | 16 | . | CASSYAGTSSTGELFF | TGTGCCAGCAGTTACGCCGGGACGTCGAGCACCGGGGAGCTGTTTTTT
TRBJ1-3 | TRBV19 | . | 14 | . | CASSMGSSGNTIYF | TGTGCCAGTAGTATGGGGAGCTCTGGAAACACCATATATTTT
TRBJ1-3 | TRBV10-3 | . | 13 | . | CAISYDSGNTIYF | TGTGCCATCAGCTATGACAGTGGAAACACCATATATTTT
TRBJ1-2 | TRBV2 | . | 12 | . | CASSEESGGYTF | TGTGCCAGCAGTGAGGAGAGCGGGGGCTACACCTTC
TRBJ2-2 | TRBV3-1/TRBV3-2 | . | 16 | . | CASSPRWGVDTGELFF | TGTGCCAGCAGCCCAAGGTGGGGGGTGGACACCGGGGAGCTGTTTTTT
TRBJ2-6 | TRBV29-1 | TRBD1 | 16 | once | CSVAQGELSGANVLTF | TGCAGCGTTGCACAGGGGGAGCTTTCTGGGGCCAACGTCCTGACTTTC
TRBJ2-1 | TRBV29-1 | . | 16 | . | CSVEVLLGSSYNEQFF | TGCAGCGTTGAAGTCCTTTTGGGGAGCTCCTACAATGAGCAGTTCTTC
TRBJ1-1 | TRBV19 | TRBD1 | 16 | . | CASSIRQGAQNTEAFF | TGTGCCAGTAGTATAAGGCAGGGGGCGCAGAACACTGAAGCTTTCTTT
TRBJ1-6 | TRBV19 | . | 14 | once | CASRMGSVNSPLHF | TGTGCCAGTCGCATGGGGTCGGTAAATTCACCCCTCCACTTT
TRBJ2-7 | TRBV2 | . | 14 | . | CASTRQETTYEQYF | TGTGCCAGCACCCGACAGGAGACAACCTACGAGCAGTACTTC
TRBJ2-2 | TRBV9 | . | 14 | few | CASSVERHTGELFF | TGTGCCAGCAGCGTAGAAAGACACACCGGGGAGCTGTTTTTT
TRBJ2-7 | TRBV6-5 | . | 12 | . | CATGHVLGEQYF | TGTGCCACCGGACATGTATTGGGCGAGCAGTACTTC
TRBJ1-2 | TRBV7-9 | TRBD1 | 13 | . | CASSLAQGEGYTF | TGTGCCAGCAGCTTAGCACAGGGGGAGGGCTACACCTTC
TRBJ2-1 | TRBV18 | TRBD2 | 15 | . | CASSPPSGRWIEQFF | TGTGCCAGCTCACCCCCTAGCGGGAGATGGATTGAGCAGTTCTTC
TRBJ2-7 | TRBV6-5 | . | 13 | . | CASSQRGVDEQYF | TGTGCCAGCAGCCAAAGGGGGGTAGACGAGCAGTACTTC
TRBJ1-1 | TRBV28 | . | 12 | . | CASSLLSTEAFF | TGTGCCAGCAGTTTACTGAGCACTGAAGCTTTCTTT
TRBJ2-2 | TRBV27 | . | 17 | . | CASSLSMSDSNTGELFF | TGTGCCAGCAGTTTATCGATGTCGGACTCGAACACCGGGGAGCTGTTTTTT
TRBJ1-5 | TRBV10-3 | TRBD1 | 13 | . | CAIRRGTDQPQHF | TGTGCCATCAGAAGGGGGACAGATCAGCCCCAGCATTTT
TRBJ1-3 | TRBV11-3 | TRBD1 | 17 | . | CASSFGTGIGSGNTIYF | TGTGCCAGCAGCTTCGGGACAGGGATCGGGTCTGGAAACACCATATATTTT
TRBJ1-1 | TRBV13 | . | 16 | . | CASSFFLGQMNTEAFF | TGTGCCAGCAGCTTTTTTTTAGGGCAGATGAACACTGAAGCTTTCTTT
TRBJ1-1 | TRBV7-6 | . | 16 | once | CASSLGTGNLNTEAFF | TGTGCCAGCAGCTTAGGAACAGGAAACTTGAACACTGAAGCTTTCTTT
TRBJ1-1 | TRBV10-3 | . | 11 | . | CAIRINTEAFF | TGTGCCATCCGGATTAACACTGAAGCTTTCTTT
TRBJ1-3 | TRBV12-3/TRBV12-4 | . | 13 | . | CASRKHGGNTIYF | TGTGCCAGCAGAAAACACGGTGGAAACACCATATATTTT
TRBJ1-4 | TRBV19 | . | 14 | . | CASSPQGTNEKLFF | TGTGCCAGTAGTCCTCAAGGGACTAATGAAAAACTGTTTTTT
TRBJ1-1 | TRBV6-5 | . | 11 | . | CASRGRPEAFF | TGTGCCAGCAGAGGACGGCCTGAAGCTTTCTTT
TRBJ1-1 | TRBV28 | . | 13 | . | CASWRQMNTEAFF | TGTGCCAGCTGGAGACAGATGAACACTGAAGCTTTCTTT
TRBJ2-6 | TRBV18 | . | 16 | . | CASSPSLGTGANVLTF | TGTGCCAGCTCACCTTCCCTTGGGACTGGGGCCAACGTCCTGACTTTC
TRBJ1-2 | TRBV11-3 | . | 17 | . | CASSLDKWGARDYGYTF | TGTGCCAGCAGCTTAGACAAATGGGGGGCCCGGGACTATGGCTACACCTTC
TRBJ2-5 | TRBV10-1 | . | 14 | . | CASSVGGNQETQYF | TGCGCCAGCAGTGTCGGCGGGAACCAAGAGACCCAGTACTTC
TRBJ1-6 | TRBV7-9 | . | 14 | . | CASSLMQGNSPLHF | TGTGCCAGCAGCTTAATGCAGGGGAATTCACCCCTCCACTTT
TRBJ2-5 | TRBV3-1/TRBV3-2 | . | 13 | . | CASSQTGQETQYF | TGTGCCAGCAGCCAGACCGGGCAAGAGACCCAGTACTTC
TRBJ2-1 | TRBV4-3 | . | 16 | . | CASSLSWGGPYNEQFF | TGCGCCAGCAGCCTATCTTGGGGGGGCCCGTACAATGAGCAGTTCTTC
TRBJ2-7 | TRBV18 | . | 13 | . | CASSRTRGDEQYF | TGTGCCAGCTCGAGGACCAGAGGGGACGAGCAGTACTTC
TRBJ1-2 | TRBV27 | . | 11 | . | CASSRGLGYTF | TGTGCCAGCAGTAGGGGTCTCGGCTACACCTTC
TRBJ2-3 | TRBV3-1/TRBV3-2 | . | 14 | once | CASSPRRVTDTQYF | TGTGCCAGCAGCCCCAGAAGGGTCACAGATACGCAGTATTTT
TRBJ2-1 | TRBV12-3/TRBV12-4 | . | 13 | . | CASSSDRSGEQFF | TGTGCCAGCAGTTCTGACAGGTCGGGTGAGCAGTTCTTC
TRBJ1-2 | TRBV28 | . | 12 | . | CASSFSGRGYTF | TGTGCCAGCAGTTTCTCAGGACGAGGCTACACCTTC
TRBJ1-5 | TRBV6-1 | TRBD1 | 15 | . | CASSPRGSSNQPQHF | TGTGCCAGCAGTCCCAGGGGGTCGAGCAATCAGCCCCAGCATTTT
TRBJ2-7 | TRBV5-1 | . | 15 | . | CASSLAGGPADEQYF | TGCGCCAGCAGCTTGGCCGGGGGACCGGCAGACGAGCAGTACTTC
TRBJ2-7 | TRBV29-1 | . | 11 | . | CSVVVGSEQYF | TGCAGCGTTGTCGTTGGCTCCGAGCAGTACTTC
TRBJ1-1 | TRBV2 | . | 15 | . | CASRVRGAMNTEAFF | TGTGCCAGCAGAGTTAGGGGCGCCATGAACACTGAAGCTTTCTTT
TRBJ1-2 | TRBV18 | . | 13 | . | CASSPRAEYGYTF | TGTGCCAGCTCACCGAGGGCGGAATATGGCTACACCTTC
TRBJ2-3 | TRBV7-3 | . | 16 | . | CASSLAQPGRTDTQYF | TGTGCCAGCAGCTTGGCACAGCCTGGCCGCACAGATACGCAGTATTTT
TRBJ2-7 | TRBV27 | TRBD2 | 15 | . | CASSLAGGIFSEQYF | TGTGCCAGCAGTTTAGCGGGAGGGATATTCTCCGAGCAGTACTTC
TRBJ1-1 | TRBV5-4 | TRBD1 | 15 | . | CASSARQGRLSEAFF | TGTGCCAGCAGCGCGAGACAGGGGAGACTCTCTGAAGCTTTCTTT
TRBJ1-1 | TRBV19 | . | 13 | . | CASSTLGNTEAFF | TGTGCCAGTAGTACCCTTGGGAACACTGAAGCTTTCTTT
TRBJ1-1 | TRBV3-1/TRBV3-2 | . | 12 | . | CASSPRGTEAFF | TGTGCCAGCAGCCCCCGTGGCACTGAAGCTTTCTTT
TRBJ2-7 | TRBV5-4 | . | 16 | . | CASSLVSLGVHYEQYF | TGTGCCAGCAGCTTGGTTAGCCTGGGGGTACACTACGAGCAGTACTTC
TRBJ2-2 | TRBV9 | . | 17 | . | CASSPRVGILNTGELFF | TGTGCCAGCAGCCCCCGCGTGGGTATTCTGAACACCGGGGAGCTGTTTTTT
TRBJ2-5 | TRBV3-1/TRBV3-2 | . | 13 | . | CASSHVYQETQYF | TGTGCCAGCAGCCACGTGTACCAAGAGACCCAGTACTTC
TRBJ1-1 | TRBV28 | . | 14 | . | CASSQTASVPEAFF | TGTGCCAGCAGTCAGACGGCCTCGGTCCCTGAAGCTTTCTTT
TRBJ2-3 | TRBV6-5 | . | 14 | . | CASKVMVGTDTQYF | TGTGCCAGCAAGGTAATGGTAGGCACAGATACGCAGTATTTT